The 32 T cell receptor beta chains reported below all come from one sample, sequenced in a study of blood T cell repertoires in COVID-19. The method was immunoSEQ multiplex PCR; TCRdb's version includes in-frame clones alone and lacks a portion of them. The sample holds under 150,000 clones; around 87% are singletons and the top ten take 7.6%. The sample taken for sequencing was peripheral blood. The receptors originated from a man aged 50-59 years with acute or convalescent COVID-19.

The V and J genes are TRBV7-2 and TRBJ2-5, with a weak D call TRBD2 (7 bases). Deletions cut 3 bases from V and 6 bases from J, with 17 bases between. The CDR3 covers 15 residues. Germline assignment: CDR1 SGHTA and CDR2 FQGNSA. CDR3 in DNA: TGTGCCAGCAGCTTGGTAGGGGAGGGGGGAAAGACCCAGTACTTC. It encodes CASSLVGEGGKTQYF.

This chain joins TRBV24-1 and TRBJ2-1, with D maybe TRBD1 (5 bases). CDR1 and CDR2 from the germline V gene are KGHDR and SFDVKD. This CDR3 is built from 13 residues. V lost 4 bases and J 10 bases, leaving 13 bases between the germline ends. The CDR3 is CATSDPGRREQFF. The DNA of the CDR3 is TGTGCCACCAGTGACCCAGGGCGCCGGGAGCAGTTCTTC.

This rearrangement joins TRBV19 to TRBJ1-1, with TRBD1 matching over 7 bases. This CDR3 is 12 amino acids long. Unmatched junction bases numbered 7, after V lost 5 bases and J lost 10 bases. The germline V gene has CDR1 LNHDA and CDR2 SQIVND (reference sequence). The CDR3 loop is CASSLTGVPAFF. DNA of the CDR3: TGTGCCAGTAGTCTCACAGGGGTTCCAGCTTTCTTT.

V and J are TRBV18 and TRBJ1-3; 7 bases fit TRBD1. The V and J ends lost 2 bases and 3 bases, in that order; junction bases with no gene match: 4. The CDR3 has 15 residues. From germline, CDR1 is KGHSH and CDR2 LQKENI. CDR3: CASSPNRGGGNTIYF. The CDR3 DNA sequence: TGTGCCAGCTCACCAAACAGGGGCGGTGGAAACACCATATATTTT.

The chain couples TRBV27 to TRBJ2-7; tentative D call: TRBD1 (6 bases). The CDR3 sequence is 14 residues long. CDR1 is MNHEY, CDR2 SMNVEV, per germline (reference sequence). Trimming pared 7 bases from V and 0 bases from J, leaving 13 bases between. The CDR3 loop is CASTLTGTSYEQYF. CDR3 sequence (DNA): TGTGCCAGCACCCTGACAGGCACCTCCTACGAGCAGTACTTC.

The chain links TRBV11-2 to TRBJ2-3; D gene ambiguous. Germline V CDR1 and CDR2: SGHAT, FQNNGV. V lost 1 base, J lost 0 bases, and 11 bases lay in between. This CDR3 has 16 amino acids. The CDR3 coding sequence is TGTGCCAGCAGCTTAGTCTTAGAACGTAGCACAGATACGCAGTATTTT. Translation gives CASSLVLERSTDTQYF.

The chain carries TRBV9 and TRBJ2-3, with D unresolved. CDR1 and CDR2 (germline): SGDLS, YYNGEE. The CDR3 is 14 amino acids. The germline V and J ends were trimmed by 0 bases and 1 base, with 6 bases remaining between them. CDR3 DNA sequence: TGTGCCAGCAGCGTAGCTACAGGCACAGATACGCAGTATTTT. Translating it yields CASSVATGTDTQYF.

The V gene is TRBV2, the J gene TRBJ2-4, with 9 bases that match TRBD1. V gave up 8 bases and J gave up 11 bases; unmatched junction bases: 4. Germline-derived CDR1 and CDR2 are SNHLY and FYNNEI. The CDR3 is 11 residues long. CDR3 bases: TGTGCCAGCGGGGGACAGGGATTTCAGTACTTC. This gives the protein CASGGQGFQYF.

This clone appeared a few times. The chain couples TRBV5-5 to TRBJ1-4, with D possibly being TRBD1 (6 bases). V shed 4 bases and J shed 7 bases, with 29 bases lying between them. Germline values: CDR1 SGHKS, CDR2 YYEKEE (reference sequence). The CDR3 covers 19 residues. This CDR3 reads CASSRIYRQVYDSGEKLFF. CDR3 sequence (DNA): TGTGCCAGCAGCCGAATTTATCGACAGGTTTACGACAGCGGTGAAAAACTGTTTTTT.

The chain employs TRBV24-1 and TRBJ1-3; a possible D gene is TRBD1 (5 bases). This CDR3 has 17 residues. Trimming removed 8 bases at V and 0 bases at J, with 19 bases between. Per germline, CDR1 KGHDR and CDR2 SFDVKD. CDR3 sequence (DNA): TGTGCCACCACCTCCCTGGTGGAGGGACCCTCTGGAAACACCATATATTTT. It encodes CATTSLVEGPSGNTIYF.

The chain combines TRBV4-1 with TRBJ1-1, with a possible D match to TRBD1 (6 bases). In germline, CDR1 is MGHRA, CDR2 YSYEKL. Trimming stripped 1 base from V and 8 bases from J, with 14 bases between. This CDR3 is built from 14 residues. CDR3 region: CASSQGRDNSEAFF. As DNA, the CDR3 is TGCGCCAGCAGCCAAGGACGGGACAACTCAGAAGCTTTCTTT.

V and J are TRBV24-1 and TRBJ2-7, with a weak D call TRBD1 (6 bases). The CDR3 consists of 14 residues. With 4 bases removed from V and 3 bases from J, the gap between germline ends came to 12 bases. Germline V gives CDR1 KGHDR, CDR2 SFDVKD. The CDR3 DNA reads TGTGCCACCAGTGACCAGGACAGAAACTACGAGCAGTACTTC. It is translated as CATSDQDRNYEQYF.

The V and J genes are TRBV29-1 and TRBJ2-1; 16 bases fit TRBD2. Trimming cost V 5 bases and J 8 bases; bases outside gene matches: 9. CDR3 length equals 16 residues. Germline-derived CDR1 and CDR2 are SQVTM and ANQGSEA. The CDR3 DNA reads TGCAGCGTTTTTGGGACTAGCGGGAGGGTGTCCGATGAGCAGTTCTTC. This codes for CSVFGTSGRVSDEQFF.

V and J are TRBV7-9 and TRBJ2-5, with 7 positions matching TRBD2. Germline CDR1 is SEHNR and CDR2 is FQNEAQ (reference sequence). The CDR3 is 14 residues long. J lost 3 bases, V lost 4 bases, and 5 bases had no gene match. As DNA, the CDR3 is TGTGCCAGCAGCTCCTTCGCGGGGGAAGAGACCCAGTACTTC. Amino acids: CASSSFAGEETQYF.

The V call is TRBV5-1, the J call TRBJ1-6; possible D gene TRBD1, 5 bases. V was pared by 1 base and J by 8 bases, with 13 bases between. Looked up from germline, CDR1 is SGHRS and CDR2 is YFSETQ. The CDR3 covers 15 residues. The CDR3 sequence is CASSLKVGRDSPLHF. For the CDR3, the DNA is TGCGCCAGCAGCTTGAAAGTCGGCAGGGATTCACCCCTCCACTTT.

The chain is built from TRBV6-6 and TRBJ1-2; no firm D call. The germline CDR1 and CDR2 sequences are MNHNY and SVGAGI (reference sequence). Trimming pared 2 bases from V and 4 bases from J, leaving 11 bases between. This CDR3 region has 14 residues. CDR3 loop: CASSYQDGVYGYTF. The CDR3 DNA sequence: TGTGCCAGCAGTTACCAGGACGGGGTCTATGGCTACACCTTC.

The chain uses TRBV19 and TRBJ1-4, with 7 bases matching TRBD1. The germline CDR1 and CDR2 sequences are LNHDA and SQIVND (reference sequence). After removal of 2 bases from V and 14 bases from J, the junction contained 8 bases not matched to a gene. This CDR3 is built from 13 residues. The CDR3 sequence is CASSIRQGSWLFF. CDR3 nucleotides: TGTGCCAGTAGTATACGACAGGGCTCATGGCTGTTTTTT.

The chain recombines TRBV6-5 with TRBJ2-7, with a weak D call TRBD1 (6 bases). Trimming shortened V by 0 bases and J by 7 bases, and 16 bases separated the two germline ends. This CDR3 is 15 amino acids long. Germline V gives CDR1 MNHEY, CDR2 SVGAGI. CDR3 DNA: TGTGCCAGCAGTTACTCGAGGGGGTCTGAGGGAGAGCAGTACTTC. Translation gives CASSYSRGSEGEQYF.

The chain joins TRBV25-1 to TRBJ1-1; the D is unclear. V was clipped by 7 bases and J by 1 base, with 10 bases between them. This CDR3 region has 13 residues. Germline V gene sequence: CDR1 MGHDK, CDR2 SYGVNS. The CDR3: CASTQGGNTEAFF. The CDR3 nucleotides are TGTGCCAGCACCCAAGGAGGGAACACTGAAGCTTTCTTT.

The chain combines TRBV5-8 with TRBJ1-4, with a possible D match to TRBD1 (5 bases). Germline loops: CDR1 SGHTS, CDR2 YDEGEE. This CDR3 region has 15 residues. V dropped 3 bases and J dropped 5 bases, with 14 bases sitting between them. CDR3 sequence: CASSWGVGSNEKLFF. DNA for the CDR3: TGTGCCAGCAGCTGGGGGGTCGGATCCAATGAAAAACTGTTTTTT. Full variable domain (outside the CDR3, taken from reference TRBV5-8 and TRBJ1-4): EAGVTQSPTHLIKTRGQQATLRCSPISGHTSVYWYQQALGLGLQFLLWYDEGEERNRGNFPPRFSGRQFPNYSSELNVNALELEDSALYLCASSWGVGSNEKLFFGSGTQLSVL.

The chain carries TRBV7-9 and TRBJ2-5, with TRBD2 matching 11 bases. CDR1 SEHNR and CDR2 FQNEAQ come from the germline V gene (reference sequence). The CDR3 extends over 16 amino acids. J was trimmed by 3 bases and V by 5 bases; bases with no gene match: 8. The CDR3 bases are TGTGCCAGCAGCACAGGACTAGCGGGCACTGAAGAGACCCAGTACTTC. This encodes CASSTGLAGTEETQYF.

The chain uses TRBV29-1 and TRBJ2-3; D not certain. CDR3 size: 14 residues. The germline gives CDR1 SQVTM, CDR2 ANQGSEA. Trimming took off 7 bases at V and 4 bases at J, with 18 bases between the two ends. The CDR3 bases are TGCAGCGCCTCAGGTCAGTGGTCGGCAGATACGCAGTATTTT. This codes for CSASGQWSADTQYF.

The chain uses TRBV10-3 and TRBJ2-1; 7 nucleotides agree with TRBD2. The V gene's germline CDR1 is ENHRY and CDR2 SYGVKD. This CDR3 is built from 12 residues. The junction had 2 bases not matched to a gene; V was cut back by 4 bases and J by 8 bases. CDR3 amino acids: CAISVLADEQFF. The CDR3, as DNA: TGTGCCATCAGTGTGCTAGCGGATGAGCAGTTCTTC.

The gene calls are TRBV4-1 and TRBJ2-7; 12 bases are shared with TRBD2. V was pared by 0 bases and J by 6 bases, with 12 bases of the junction left unmatched. Germline lookup yields CDR1 MGHRA and CDR2 YSYEKL. CDR3 length: 18 amino acids. The CDR3 protein is CASSQERRTSGRKVEQYF. The CDR3, as DNA: TGCGCCAGCAGCCAAGAGAGGAGAACTAGCGGGAGGAAGGTCGAGCAGTACTTC.

This clone has just one count. This chain connects TRBV7-6 to TRBJ2-1, with D perhaps TRBD2 (7 bases). Germline assignment: CDR1 SGHVS and CDR2 FNYEAQ. V was cut by 5 bases and J by 0 bases, with 17 bases left in between. The CDR3 extends over 17 amino acids. The CDR3 DNA is TGTGCCAGCAGCGGGGGGGCGGGAGCGAGCTCCTACAATGAGCAGTTCTTC. Amino acid sequence: CASSGGAGASSYNEQFF.

The rearrangement links TRBV27 to TRBJ2-2; TRBD1 aligns across 8 bases. This CDR3 has 15 residues. Germline CDR1 is MNHEY and CDR2 is SMNVEV (reference sequence). V was clipped by 5 bases and J by 5 bases; unmatched bases: 7. The chain's CDR3 is CASSPRQGWTGELFF. For the CDR3, the DNA is TGTGCCAGCAGTCCTCGACAGGGGTGGACCGGGGAGCTGTTTTTT.

This clone was counted once. V usage is TRBV6-2 or TRBV6-3 and J usage is TRBJ2-1; D is ambiguous. CDR3 size: 14 residues. Per germline, CDR1 MNHEY and CDR2 SVGEGT. V was cut by 4 bases and J by 7 bases, with 14 bases left in between. CDR3 in amino acids: CASSFSSFRNEQFF. The CDR3 nucleotides are TGTGCCAGCAGTTTTAGTAGTTTCAGGAATGAGCAGTTCTTC.

The chain recombines TRBV5-4 with TRBJ2-7, with D maybe TRBD1 (6 bases). Trimming left V 0 bases short and J 3 bases short, with 7 bases between. The germline V gene has CDR1 SGHNT and CDR2 YYREEE (reference sequence). This CDR3 has 13 amino acids. DNA for the CDR3: TGTGCCAGCAGCTTGGAAGGGGGCTACGAGCAGTACTTC. This encodes CASSLEGGYEQYF.

The chain links TRBV25-1 to TRBJ1-2, with 7 bases aligning to TRBD1. The CDR3 loop spans 14 amino acids. The trim removed 5 bases at V and 6 bases at J, leaving 9 bases unmatched. The germline gives CDR1 MGHDK, CDR2 SYGVNS. CDR3 amino acids: CASSYQDRTDGYTF. The CDR3 bases are TGTGCCAGCAGTTATCAGGACAGGACCGATGGCTACACCTTC.

The rearrangement links TRBV14 to TRBJ1-3; D is ambiguous. V lost 1 base and J lost 1, with 11 bases in between. CDR3 length: 16 residues. Per germline, CDR1 SGHDN and CDR2 FVKESK. The CDR3: CASSQVRGYSGNTIYF. DNA of the CDR3: TGTGCCAGCAGCCAAGTAAGAGGTTATTCTGGAAACACCATATATTTT.

This chain connects TRBV3-1 (or the pseudogene TRBV3-2) to TRBJ1-1, with 8 bases identical to TRBD1. J was trimmed by 7 bases and V by 2 bases; bases with no gene match: 6. There are 14 residues in the CDR3. CDR1 is LGHDT, CDR2 YNNKEL, per germline (reference sequence). In DNA form, the CDR3 reads TGTGCCAGCAGCCAAAGGACAGGGTCGATTGAAGCTTTCTTT. Residues: CASSQRTGSIEAFF.

The CDR3 bases are TGTGCCAGCAGTCCGGACTCTGGCCGGTTGTATTTT. The encoded protein is CASSPDSGRLYF. The chain has TRBV5-4 and TRBJ2-3; weak D call: TRBD2 (5 bases). This CDR3 contains 12 residues. V was pared by 5 bases and J by 14 bases, with 18 bases between. CDR1 is SGHNT and CDR2 is YYREEE in the germline V gene (reference sequence). The full variable domain, completed using reference TRBV5-4 and TRBJ2-3, is ETGVTQSPTHLIKTRGQQVTLRCSSQSGHNTVSWYQQALGQGPQFIFQYYREEENGRGNFPPRFSGLQFPNYSSELNVNALELDDSALYLCASSPDSGRLYFGPGTRLTVL.